This entry lists 25 T cell receptor beta chains sequenced from one sample in a study of shared clonotypes between healthy human individuals. Sequencing was performed with immunoSEQ multiplex PCR; in TCRdb, only in-frame clones are kept and a portion is missing. The table includes 2,500,000 or so clones, approximately 90% detected once. Sequencing was carried out using naive CD4+ T cells sorted from blood. The sample's subset: CD45RA+ positively selected. Receptor source: a man aged 18 to 30 in good health.

The V and J genes are TRBV5-5 and TRBJ1-1; no clear D gene. Germline values: CDR1 SGHKS, CDR2 YYEKEE (reference sequence). The CDR3 has 13 amino acids. Trimming stripped 4 bases from V and 3 bases from J, with 10 bases between. For the CDR3, the DNA is TGTGCCAGCAGCGCGGTAGCCCACACTGAAGCTTTCTTT. Translated, it gives CASSAVAHTEAFF.

The chain joins TRBV30 to TRBJ2-5; the match to TRBD2 covers 13 bases. Trimming took 1 base from V and 0 from J; bases not matched to a gene: 14. Germline CDR1 is GTSNPN and CDR2 is SVGIG (reference sequence). There are 20 residues in the CDR3. The DNA for the CDR3 is TGTGCCTGGAGTGCCGCAACTAAGGGACTAGCGGGACCCTACCAAGAGACCCAGTACTTC. It yields the protein CAWSAATKGLAGPYQETQYF.

The V and J genes are TRBV11-2 and TRBJ2-2; D is tentatively TRBD1 or TRBD2 (6 bases each). V was trimmed by 5 bases and J by 5 bases, leaving 15 bases between them. The CDR3 runs to 15 residues. In germline, CDR1 is SGHAT, CDR2 FQNNGV. CDR3 sequence reads: CASSLVGGKTGELFF. For the CDR3, the DNA is TGTGCCAGCAGCCTTGTGGGGGGCAAAACCGGGGAGCTGTTTTTT.

This chain connects TRBV28 to TRBJ2-2; D gene ambiguous. Per germline, CDR1 MDHEN and CDR2 SYDVKM. Trimming shortened V by 1 base and J by 3 bases, and 3 bases separated the two germline ends. The CDR3 is 13 residues long. CDR3 in DNA: TGTGCCAGCAGTTTATTCCACACCGGGGAGCTGTTTTTT. It specifies CASSLFHTGELFF.

The V call is TRBV5-1, the J call TRBJ2-5; a possible D gene is TRBD1 (6 bases). With 2 bases removed from V and 2 bases from J, the gap between germline ends came to 13 bases. The CDR3 is made up of 15 amino acids. Germline lookup yields CDR1 SGHRS and CDR2 YFSETQ. Here the CDR3 reads CASSFRDRKQETQYF. Here the CDR3 DNA reads TGCGCCAGCAGCTTCCGAGACAGGAAACAAGAGACCCAGTACTTC.

In its sample, this clone was seen once. The V call is TRBV9, the J call TRBJ1-1; a possible D gene is TRBD1 (6 bases). Trimming pared 3 bases from V and 2 bases from J, leaving 14 bases between. The CDR3 runs to 15 residues. Germline V gene lookup returns CDR1 SGDLS and CDR2 YYNGEE. CDR3 nucleotide sequence: TGTGCCAGCAGCGCGGGACACCAATTTAACACTGAAGCTTTCTTT. Its protein is CASSAGHQFNTEAFF. Combining the CDR3 with reference TRBV9 and TRBJ1-1 gives the whole variable domain DSGVTQTPKHLITATGQRVTLRCSPRSGDLSVYWYQQSLDQGLQFLIQYYNGEERAKGNILERFSAQQFPDLHSELNLSSLELGDSALYFCASSAGHQFNTEAFFGQGTRLTVV.

This clone was counted between two and nine times. This rearrangement joins TRBV6-5 to TRBJ2-2; D is unclear. From germline, CDR1 is MNHEY and CDR2 SVGAGI. The V and J ends lost 7 bases and 6 bases respectively, with 9 bases between them. The CDR3 has 12 amino acids. CDR3 sequence: CASTRRSGELFF. In DNA form, the CDR3 reads TGTGCCAGCACTAGGCGATCCGGGGAGCTGTTTTTT.

V and J are TRBV7-2 and TRBJ2-5; TRBD1 matches at 7 bases. After removal of 5 bases from V and 5 bases from J, the junction contained 11 bases not matched to a gene. CDR1 and CDR2 from the germline V gene are SGHTA and FQGNSA. The length of the CDR3 is 15 residues. CDR3 region: CASSDRQGSGETQYF. The CDR3 bases are TGTGCCAGCAGCGACCGACAGGGCTCGGGGGAGACCCAGTACTTC.

The chain joins TRBV5-1 to TRBJ1-2; 7 bases match TRBD1. Trimming took 4 bases from V and 3 from J; bases not matched to a gene: 6. The length of the CDR3 is 14 residues. CDR1 is SGHRS, CDR2 YFSETQ, per germline. This chain's CDR3 is CASSPTGTDYGYTF. CDR3 coding DNA: TGCGCCAGCAGCCCAACAGGGACAGACTATGGCTACACCTTC.

The rearrangement joins TRBV4-1 to TRBJ2-3, with D perhaps matching TRBD1 or TRBD2 (5 bases each). CDR1 is MGHRA and CDR2 is YSYEKL in the germline V gene. Between the trimmed V and J ends, which lost 8 bases and 1 base, there was a span of 16 bases. The CDR3 is 15 amino acids. Written as DNA, the CDR3 is TGCGCCAGCGGTCCCTTTCCGGGGCGCACAGATACGCAGTATTTT. Translating gives CASGPFPGRTDTQYF.

In nucleotides, the CDR3 is TGTGCCAGCTCGCCTTTTAAAGTGGGGACTGAAGCTTTCTTT. Protein sequence: CASSPFKVGTEAFF. The V and J genes are TRBV18 and TRBJ1-1; D is unresolved. Germline V gene data show CDR1 as KGHSH and CDR2 as LQKENI. V lost 6 bases to trimming and J lost 5 bases, with 16 bases between them. CDR3 size: 14 residues.

The rearrangement uses TRBV2 and TRBJ2-6; 7 nucleotides line up with TRBD2. Germline CDR1 reads SNHLY; CDR2 reads FYNNEI. The CDR3 extends over 15 amino acids. V lost 8 bases to trimming and J lost 0 bases; unmatched junction nucleotides: 4. CDR3 in DNA: TGTGCCAGCTCGGGGGGAAGCTCTGGGGCCAACGTCCTGACTTTC. This codes for CASSGGSSGANVLTF.

J is TRBJ2-1 and V is TRBV7-2, with 10 bases matching TRBD2. Per germline, CDR1 SGHTA and CDR2 FQGNSA. The CDR3 is 15 amino acids. The junction had 9 bases not matched to a gene; V was cut back by 5 bases and J by 8 bases. The CDR3 spells CASSQSGRANDEQFF. CDR3 nucleotides: TGTGCCAGCAGCCAGAGCGGGAGGGCCAACGATGAGCAGTTCTTC.

The rearrangement uses TRBV27 and TRBJ2-2; 7 bases are a match to TRBD1. V lost 5 bases to trimming and J lost 0 bases; unmatched junction nucleotides: 3. This CDR3 region has 15 residues. The germline V gene has CDR1 MNHEY and CDR2 SMNVEV (reference sequence). The CDR3 DNA reads as TGTGCCAGCAGTGCCGGGACAGCGAACACCGGGGAGCTGTTTTTT. Encoded protein: CASSAGTANTGELFF.

The chain combines TRBV7-6 with TRBJ2-7, with 7 bases fitting TRBD2. CDR1 SGHVS and CDR2 FNYEAQ come from the germline V gene. The J segment lost 4 bases and the V segment lost 5 bases, leaving 8 bases of the junction unmatched. The CDR3 is 14 amino acids. The CDR3 sequence is CASSPWEGEYEQYF. The DNA for the CDR3 is TGTGCCAGCAGCCCGTGGGAGGGTGAATACGAGCAGTACTTC.

The rearrangement joins TRBV6-5 to TRBJ2-1, with 9 positions matching TRBD2. The V and J ends lost 0 bases and 8 bases, in that order; junction bases with no gene match: 5. This CDR3 is 15 amino acids long. Germline assignment: CDR1 MNHEY and CDR2 SVGAGI. In DNA, the CDR3 is TGTGCCAGCAGTTACTCTGCGGGGGGGCTCGATGAGCAGTTCTTC. Translating gives CASSYSAGGLDEQFF.

J is TRBJ1-1 and V is TRBV5-6; D uncertain. Trimming removed 6 bases from V and 1 base from J, with 16 bases in between. The CDR3 sequence is 15 residues long. The germline V gene has CDR1 SGHDT and CDR2 YYEEEE. CDR3 amino acids: CASTLDTSGNTEAFF. The CDR3 DNA follows: TGTGCCAGCACCCTAGATACCTCAGGGAACACTGAAGCTTTCTTT.

The chain links TRBV2 to TRBJ1-1; perhaps TRBD1 as D (6 bases). The CDR3 runs to 14 residues. The germline gives CDR1 SNHLY, CDR2 FYNNEI. Trimming stripped 4 bases from V and 3 bases from J, with 12 bases between. CDR3 residues: CASSVQGAHTEAFF. CDR3 DNA sequence: TGTGCCAGCAGTGTACAGGGCGCGCACACTGAAGCTTTCTTT.

The CDR3 reads CASSGRGVQETQYF. CDR3 in DNA: TGTGCCAGCAGTGGTCGCGGAGTACAAGAGACCCAGTACTTC. V usage is TRBV25-1 and J usage is TRBJ2-5; D is unclear. This CDR3 comprises 14 residues. V was clipped by 4 bases and J by 2 bases, with 11 bases between them. Germline assignment: CDR1 MGHDK and CDR2 SYGVNS. Based on the CDR3 plus reference TRBV25-1 and TRBJ2-5, the full variable domain is EADIYQTPRYLVIGTGKKITLECSQTMGHDKMYWYQQDPGMELHLIHYSYGVNSTEKGDLSSESTVSRIRTEHFPLTLESARPSHTSQYLCASSGRGVQETQYFGPGTRLLVL.

The rearrangement joins TRBV4-1 to TRBJ2-4, with TRBD2 matching over 10 bases. Germline assignment: CDR1 MGHRA and CDR2 YSYEKL. CDR3 length: 15 residues. V lost 0 bases to trimming and J lost 7 bases; unmatched junction nucleotides: 3. This CDR3 reads CASSQDISGRNIQYF. CDR3 DNA sequence: TGCGCCAGCAGCCAAGATATTAGCGGGAGGAACATTCAGTACTTC.

The V gene is TRBV5-4, the J gene TRBJ2-7, with D possibly being TRBD1 (6 bases). The CDR3 extends over 13 amino acids. Germline CDR1 is SGHNT and CDR2 is YYREEE (reference sequence). Trimming shortened V by 7 bases and J by 0 bases, and 11 bases separated the two germline ends. CDR3 residues: CASGHRDSYEQYF. The CDR3 DNA is TGTGCCAGCGGGCACAGGGACTCCTACGAGCAGTACTTC.

The rearrangement joins TRBV4-3 to TRBJ2-1, with 8 bases fitting TRBD1. The CDR3 runs to 15 residues. Germline CDR1 and CDR2: LGHNA and YSLEER. V was pared by 1 base and J by 5 bases, with 4 bases of the junction left unmatched. DNA for the CDR3: TGCGCCAGCAGCCAAGCGGGACAGGTCCACAATGAGCAGTTCTTC. Its protein is CASSQAGQVHNEQFF.

The rearrangement links TRBV6-5 to TRBJ2-7; D is possibly TRBD2 (7 bases). Germline loops: CDR1 MNHEY, CDR2 SVGAGI. The V gene lost 4 bases and the J gene lost 6 bases, with 19 bases spanning the gap. This CDR3 spans 15 amino acids. CDR3 nucleotide sequence: TGTGCCAGCAGTTGGGAAGGGGGAGGGGCTCGCGAGCAGTACTTC. It yields the protein CASSWEGGGAREQYF.

A few counts support this clone. The V and J genes are TRBV10-3 and TRBJ1-2; a possible D gene is TRBD1 (6 bases). Germline assignment: CDR1 ENHRY and CDR2 SYGVKD. CDR3 length: 13 amino acids. V lost 6 bases and J lost 5, with 13 bases in between. The CDR3 coding sequence is TGTGCCATCAGGGAGGGGGAGTCGTATGGCTACACCTTC. Encoded protein: CAIREGESYGYTF.

V and J are TRBV6-6 and TRBJ2-1; 12 bases are a match to TRBD2. This CDR3 region has 14 residues. V gave up 5 bases and J gave up 9 bases; unmatched junction bases: 5. CDR1 is MNHNY and CDR2 is SVGAGI in the germline V gene (reference sequence). CDR3 coding DNA: TGTGCCAGCAGTCCTACTAGCGGGAGGTTTGAGCAGTTCTTC. Its protein is CASSPTSGRFEQFF.